The T cell receptor beta chain under discussion was sequenced for a study of T cells in Graves' hyperthyroidism and ophthalmopathy. As to this clonotype: Its antigen is as yet unknown.

The V end was cut by 1 base, the J end by 1 base, with 11 bases between. Germline CDR1 and CDR2: DFQATT and SNEGSKA (reference sequence). CDR3 size: 15 residues. Study-wide results and limits: Within blood appeared most thyroid clonotypes that had expanded above 0.001.

Amplification targeted TCR beta CDR3 regions from RNA transcripts. HTBI primers drove first-round RT-PCR of the TCR CDR3. MiXCR, run by TCRdb on the multiplex PCR reads, gives a single entry per CDR3 protein. The sample has 300,000 or so distinct CDR3 sequences, 15% to 20% seen once. The gene calls are TRBV20-1 and TRBJ1-5; perhaps TRBD1 as D (6 bases). The sample consisted of blood. This TCR was recovered from a woman aged 50 to 60 with Graves' hyperthyroidism. The CDR3 DNA sequence: TGCAGTGCTAGAGGGGGGGCAGGGAGCAATCAGCCCCAGCATTTT. Amino acid sequence: CSARGGAGSNQPQHF.